This T cell receptor beta chain was sequenced in a study of a mutant IDH1 vaccine in newly diagnosed glioma (dated by TCRdb to about 2021). Regarding the research as a whole: In the chemotherapy-containing groups, vaccination started alongside temozolomide cycles, whereas in patients who had radiotherapy alone it started 4-6 weeks after radiotherapy. Of the 32 patients who were treated, about 62% were male and around 40% were female, and the mean age was approximately 40 years. Before enrollment, most patients had been given radiochemotherapy with temozolomide as standard therapy, while the rest had received either radiotherapy alone or temozolomide alone. Visit V12 was the week-35 safety follow-up and visit V13 was the week-47 end of study. Peripheral blood was drawn at six visits: V03 (baseline), V05, V07, V10, V12 and V13. Longitudinal TCRB deep sequencing was performed for fewer than 30 treated patients wherever samples were available for exploratory analyses.

Results and caveats for the whole study, not just this receptor: Immune responses induced by the vaccine were seen in roughly 95% of patients across multiple MHC alleles. Availability determined which PBMC samples were chosen for TCRB deep sequencing. Pseudoprogression seemed to be unrelated to changes in the top peripheral T cell clonotypes found by TCRB sequencing. The authors noted that analyses of patient blood samples could not be reproduced because of sample limitations.

This sample's time point label indicates: week 47, end of study. A 20-mer mutant IDH1 peptide at 300 micrograms in Montanide made up each vaccine dose, which was injected subcutaneously together with topical imiquimod. Across visits V03 through V10, patients got a total of eight vaccinations, given in weeks 1, 3, 5, 7, 11, 15, 19 and 23. All donors had newly diagnosed IDH1-mutant astrocytomas of WHO grade 3 or 4 that showed loss of nuclear ATRX. The samples were drawn from NOA16, a multicentre, single-arm, open-label phase I trial in Germany that tested a mutant IDH1 peptide vaccine in humans for the first time. Genomic DNA for TCRB sequencing was extracted from EDTA blood using the DNeasy Blood and Tissue Kit. The library was built by means of the immunoSEQ multiplex PCR assay. The hsTCRB Kit was used according to the manufacturer's protocol to amplify rearranged TCR beta chain sequences. Sequencing of TCRB libraries was carried out on an Illumina MiSeq. The paper's processing steps were these. Demultiplexing, trimming and gene mapping were performed with the kit vendor's proprietary platform. In its TCRdb copy, this immuneACCESS table keeps in-frame sequences only and misses some clones. Where compared with another copy, unresolved V genes explain less than half of these, and the others have no known cause. That table furnishes V, J and clone size, whereas the DNA furnished D and trimming. Recorded for this sample are about 94,000 clones; about nine tenths of them occurred a single time. The top ten hold 0.6% to 0.95% of the sample.

Comments on this clone: Its antigen remains undetermined. No base qualities exist here, and no much larger clone lies one base off it.

Source: PBMCs, taken from a glioma patient whose treatment included an IDH1 peptide vaccine. The receptor comes from a woman in her fifties or sixties with glioma.

CDR3 loop: CASSLGTTGVSTDTQYF. The DNA sequence follows: TGTGCCAGCAGCTTGGGCACGACAGGGGTTAGCACAGATACGCAGTATTTT. Here the chain combines TRBV5-8 and TRBJ2-3, with 8 bases matching TRBD1. Trimming removed 0 bases from V and 0 bases from J; the gene matches leave 6 bases unexplained. Reading from cysteine to phenylalanine, the CDR3 counts 17 amino acids. The sequence is cut down to CDR3 DNA, 51 bases in frame from base 1. The germline V gene provides CDR1 SGHTS and CDR2 YDEGEE. Where the CDR3 stops, the reference TRBV5-8 and TRBJ2-3 genes take over; the full variable domain is EAGVTQSPTHLIKTRGQQATLRCSPISGHTSVYWYQQALGLGLQFLLWYDEGEERNRGNFPPRFSGRQFPNYSSELNVNALELEDSALYLCASSLGTTGVSTDTQYFGPGTRLTVL.